This TCR beta chain comes out of a study of T cells in Graves' hyperthyroidism and ophthalmopathy. In its sample, this clonotype was seen once. Its antigen is undetermined. Overall study results and limits: In blood, most of the thyroid clonotypes expanded above 0.001 were also present.

Amplified regions were TCR beta CDR3 sequences from RNA transcripts. In the first-round RT-PCR of the TCR CDR3, the HTBI primer set was used. TCRdb reprocessed the multiplex PCR reads via MiXCR and lists one record per CDR3 protein. The sample lists 340,000 or so distinct CDR3 sequences, 15% to 20% occurring once. The length of the CDR3 is 14 residues. CDR1 and CDR2 from the germline V gene are SNHLY and FYNNEI. V shed 8 bases, J shed 2 bases, and the junction held 5 bases outside the gene matches. This chain links TRBV2 with TRBJ2-5, with 10 bases that match TRBD2. The source material was blood. This TCR derives from a woman in her forties or fifties with Graves' hyperthyroidism. In nucleotides, the CDR3 is TGTGCCAGCGGAACTAGCGGGGCACAAGAGACCCAGTACTTC. Translating it yields CASGTSGAQETQYF. Complete variable domain (other parts from reference TRBV2 and TRBJ2-5): EPEVTQTPSHQVTQMGQEVILRCVPISNHLYFYWYRQILGQKVEFLVSFYNNEISEKSEIFDDQFSVERPDGSNFTLKIRSTKLEDSAMYFCASGTSGAQETQYFGPGTRLLVL.